This TCR beta chain comes out of a study of CD8 T cells in Susac syndrome. CD8+ and CD4+ blood T cells underwent TCR beta sequencing. The multiple sclerosis controls were treatment-naive patients with relapsing-remitting disease that was stable or active. The TEMRA cells underwent FACS enrichment, while the CD8+ and CD4+ T cells underwent negative isolation. Trimming cost V 6 bases and J 3 bases; bases outside gene matches: 8. This CDR3 comprises 16 residues. Looked up from germline, CDR1 is KGHSH and CDR2 is LQKENI. Random-hexamer reverse transcription was applied to about 0.45 to 1 ug RNA. It was immunoSEQ multiplex PCR that amplified TCR beta CDR3 across 54 Vbeta and 13 Jbeta. TCRdb re-called the immunoSEQ multiplex PCR reads through MiXCR, storing one row per CDR3 protein. This sample has 300,000 to 350,000 distinct CDR3 sequences, with roughly nine tenths found just once.

The sample comprised CD4+ T cells from PBMCs. The clonotype comes from a human donor with multiple sclerosis. The chain recombines TRBV18 with TRBJ2-2; TRBD1 agrees at 9 bases. The CDR3 region has the DNA TGTGCCAGCTCCCTGGAGGGACAGGGAGACACCGGGGAGCTGTTTTTT. Its translation: CASSLEGQGDTGELFF.